Each of the 28 T cell receptor beta chains below was sequenced from the same sample in a study of regulatory T cells in long-lasting Graves disease. The time point is: persistent/refractory GD, antithyroid drugs over 5 years with positive TRAb. The TCR library used RNA extracted from PBMCs. TCR beta libraries were built with iRepertoire HTBI primers and Arm-PCR of CDR3 regions. TCRdb recomputed calls from the multiplex PCR reads with MiXCR, one row per CDR3 protein. The sample comprises approximately 400,000 distinct CDR3 sequences, around 20% of which are singletons, and more than 20% rests with the top ten. The sample in question was peripheral blood mononuclear cells (PBMCs), obtained when the disease was refractory, from a patient treated with antithyroid drugs. These receptors were collected from a female donor with Graves disease.

This clonotype occurred many times. The chain joins TRBV19 to TRBJ2-5; 8 bases map to TRBD1. This CDR3 region has 17 residues. CDR1 and CDR2 from the germline V gene are LNHDA and SQIVND (reference sequence). V shed 1 base, J shed 0 bases, and the junction held 7 bases outside the gene matches. The CDR3 region is CASSIAPGQVYQETQYF. The DNA of the CDR3 is TGTGCCAGTAGTATAGCACCGGGACAGGTCTACCAAGAGACCCAGTACTTC.

This clonotype was detected only a few times. V and J are TRBV18 and TRBJ1-1, with D possibly being TRBD1 (5 bases). The germline gives CDR1 KGHSH, CDR2 LQKENI. V gave up 2 bases and J gave up 4 bases, with 14 bases separating them. This CDR3 is 15 amino acids long. The CDR3 region is CASSPKGDGFTEAFF. The CDR3 region has the DNA TGTGCCAGCTCACCAAAAGGGGATGGGTTCACTGAAGCTTTCTTT.

This clonotype was found a few times. This rearrangement joins TRBV6-2 or TRBV6-3 to TRBJ1-1, with D uncertain. Germline V lookup: CDR1 MNHEY, CDR2 SVGEGT. The germline V and J ends were trimmed by 10 bases and 3 bases, with 6 bases remaining between them. The CDR3 has 10 amino acids. The CDR3 spells CAIGHTEAFF. CDR3 coding DNA: TGTGCCATCGGGCACACTGAAGCTTTCTTT.

This chain joins TRBV6-1 and TRBJ1-2; 7 nucleotides line up with TRBD1. Looked up from germline, CDR1 is MNHNS and CDR2 is SASEGT. Losses at the gene ends were 5 bases for V and 8 bases for J; bases not matched to a gene: 8. This CDR3 contains 13 residues. CDR3 protein: CASSSDRVGGYTF. The CDR3 DNA reads as TGTGCCAGCAGTAGTGACAGGGTCGGAGGCTACACCTTC.

The chain uses TRBV28 and TRBJ1-5; a weak D match, TRBD1 (5 bases). CDR1 is MDHEN, CDR2 SYDVKM, per germline. The CDR3 totals 15 residues. V lost 1 base, J lost 6 bases, and 13 bases lay in between. The CDR3 reads CASSLLKGDGQPQHF. CDR3 nucleotides: TGTGCCAGCAGTTTATTAAAAGGGGATGGTCAGCCCCAGCATTTT.

This clonotype was counted between two and nine times. CDR3 sequence: CASSIRRTSGDYNEQFF. The CDR3 bases are TGTGCCAGTAGTATTAGGAGGACTAGCGGAGACTACAATGAGCAGTTCTTC. V and J are TRBV19 and TRBJ2-1; the match to TRBD2 covers 10 bases. Germline V lookup: CDR1 LNHDA, CDR2 SQIVND (reference sequence). CDR3 length equals 17 residues. V lost 3 bases and J lost 3; bases outside the gene matches: 8.

This clonotype was counted only a few times. The CDR3 region is CAISPDRDTLRSSYEQYF. The CDR3 region has the DNA TGTGCCATCAGTCCTGACCGGGACACCCTTAGGAGCTCCTACGAGCAGTACTTC. The chain joins TRBV10-3 to TRBJ2-7; tentatively, D is TRBD1 (6 bases). The germline gives CDR1 ENHRY, CDR2 SYGVKD. The length of the CDR3 is 18 residues. Trimming pared 5 bases from V and 0 bases from J, leaving 23 bases between.

The sample holds many counts of this clonotype. The rearrangement uses TRBV12-3 or TRBV12-4 and TRBJ1-1; maybe TRBD1 (5 bases). The ends were cut back, 3 bases at V and 0 bases at J, with 11 bases in the middle. The CDR3 has 15 residues. CDR3 coding DNA: TGTGCCAGCAGTTTCCCGGGGCGGGTGAACACTGAAGCTTTCTTT. Its protein product is CASSFPGRVNTEAFF.

Comments on this clonotype: This sequence may be a read error, since a much larger clone differs from it by one base. The rearrangement uses TRBV7-2 and TRBJ1-5, with a tentative D call TRBD1 (5 bases). Looked up from germline, CDR1 is SGHTA and CDR2 is FQGNSA. This CDR3 contains 16 residues. The V gene lost 3 bases and the J gene lost 1 base, with 13 bases spanning the gap. DNA of the CDR3: TGTACCAGCAGCTTCTCTGGGCGGGGGAGCAATCAGCCCCAGCATTTT. This encodes CTSSFSGRGSNQPQHF.

This clonotype was counted at least ten times. The chain is built from TRBV6-1 and TRBJ2-7, with 9 bases matching TRBD1. Trimming took 6 bases from V and 6 from J; bases not matched to a gene: 12. Germline V lookup: CDR1 MNHNS, CDR2 SASEGT. The CDR3 has 15 residues. The DNA for the CDR3 is TGTGCCAGCAGACCCGGGACAGGGCGAGATCGCGAGCAGTACTTC. Residues: CASRPGTGRDREQYF.

The V and J genes are TRBV6-1 and TRBJ2-5, with 8 bases that match TRBD2. Per the germline V gene, CDR1 is MNHNS and CDR2 is SASEGT. J gave up 2 bases and V 6 bases, and 8 bases lay outside the gene matches. The CDR3 covers 15 residues. The CDR3 sequence: CASSRGLAPQETQYF. CDR3 bases: TGTGCCAGCAGCCGCGGACTAGCCCCTCAAGAGACCCAGTACTTC.

The chain uses TRBV5-6 and TRBJ1-2; D may be TRBD1 (5 bases). V gave up 5 bases and J gave up 4 bases, with 15 bases separating them. This CDR3 comprises 14 residues. Germline V gives CDR1 SGHDT, CDR2 YYEEEE. The CDR3 loop reads CASRRNRDPYGYTF. The CDR3 DNA is TGTGCCAGCAGGAGGAACCGGGACCCCTATGGCTACACCTTC.

This clonotype was detected ten times or more. CDR3 bases: TGCAGTGCTAGAGATCGGCAGGGGCTTGCCTACGAGCAGTACTTC. Protein: CSARDRQGLAYEQYF. This rearrangement joins TRBV20-1 to TRBJ2-7, with D perhaps TRBD1 (6 bases). The germline CDR1 and CDR2 sequences are DFQATT and SNEGSKA (reference sequence). V lost 0 bases, J lost 2 bases, and 14 bases lay in between. The length of the CDR3 is 15 residues.

This clonotype appeared many times. The CDR3 is CASSSDLGTHNTGELFF. CDR3 DNA: TGTGCCAGCAGTAGCGACCTCGGGACGCATAACACCGGGGAGCTGTTTTTT. The chain recombines TRBV6-1 with TRBJ2-2; the D gene could be TRBD1 or TRBD2 (5 bases each). V was trimmed by 5 bases and J by 2 bases, leaving 18 bases between them. The CDR3 length is 17 residues. Germline CDR1 reads MNHNS; CDR2 reads SASEGT.

This sequence joins TRBV7-8 and TRBJ2-1; D is perhaps TRBD1 (6 bases). Germline V gene lookup returns CDR1 SGHVS and CDR2 FQNEAQ. This CDR3 has 13 residues. Trimming removed 1 base at V and 7 bases at J, with 8 bases between. CDR3 region: CASSLVRGNEQFF. The CDR3 DNA is TGTGCCAGCAGCTTAGTGAGGGGGAATGAGCAGTTCTTC.

This clonotype was picked up many times. The chain employs TRBV3-1 and TRBJ1-2, with D unresolved. Germline V lookup: CDR1 LGHDT, CDR2 YNNKEL (reference sequence). V lost 0 bases to trimming and J lost 8 bases, with 7 bases between them. The CDR3 has 12 amino acids. The chain's CDR3 is CASSQEVYGYTF. For the CDR3, the DNA is TGTGCCAGCAGCCAAGAAGTTTACGGCTACACCTTC.

In its sample, this clonotype was seen many times. This sequence joins TRBV11-2 and TRBJ1-1; D gene ambiguous. There are 13 residues in the CDR3. V shed 6 bases and J shed 2 bases, with 10 bases lying between them. Germline V lookup: CDR1 SGHAT, CDR2 FQNNGV. CDR3 amino acids: CASRRRANTEAFF. The DNA of the CDR3 is TGTGCCAGCAGACGTAGGGCAAACACTGAAGCTTTCTTT.

This clonotype has only a few counts. The chain carries TRBV5-1 and TRBJ2-7; the match to TRBD1 covers 7 bases. There are 14 residues in the CDR3. Per the germline V gene, CDR1 is SGHRS and CDR2 is YFSETQ. V trimming: 4 bases; J trimming: 5 bases; junction bases outside the gene matches: 9. CDR3: CASSTTTGSDEQYF. Here the CDR3 DNA reads TGCGCCAGCAGCACAACGACAGGGAGCGACGAGCAGTACTTC. Full variable domain (missing parts from reference TRBV5-1 and TRBJ2-7): KAGVTQTPRYLIKTRGQQVTLSCSPISGHRSVSWYQQTPGQGLQFLFEYFSETQRNKGNFPGRFSGRQFSNSRSEMNVSTLELGDSALYLCASSTTTGSDEQYFGPGTRLTVT.

This clonotype showed up just a few times. This rearrangement joins TRBV2 to TRBJ2-1; 9 bases are a match to TRBD2. The V gene's germline CDR1 is SNHLY and CDR2 FYNNEI. This CDR3 spans 13 amino acids. The junction had 0 bases not matched to a gene; V was cut back by 4 bases and J by 5 bases. CDR3 sequence reads: CASSGLADNEQFF. CDR3 DNA: TGTGCCAGCAGTGGACTAGCGGACAATGAGCAGTTCTTC.

The sample holds many counts of this clonotype. The chain combines TRBV27 with TRBJ1-2; 9 nucleotides agree with TRBD1. Germline trimming cut 3 bases from V and 6 bases from J; bases unmatched to any gene: 8. The CDR3 covers 15 residues. Germline lookup yields CDR1 MNHEY and CDR2 SMNVEV (reference sequence). CDR3 sequence reads: CASSFEGQGWDGYTF. CDR3 in DNA: TGTGCCAGCAGTTTCGAGGGACAGGGATGGGATGGCTACACCTTC.

The table lists this clonotype with many counts. The J gene is TRBJ2-6, the V gene TRBV6-1, with D possibly being TRBD2 (6 bases). The germline gives CDR1 MNHNS, CDR2 SASEGT. There are 19 residues in the CDR3. V shed 10 bases and J shed 1 base, with 26 bases lying between them. DNA for the CDR3: TGTGCCACCACCTCGGAGGGGTATGAACCCTGGTCTGGGGCCAACGTCCTGACTTTC. Amino acid sequence: CATTSEGYEPWSGANVLTF.

This clonotype appeared many times. The chain carries TRBV27 and TRBJ1-5, with D unclear. The CDR3 is 15 amino acids. Germline V gene data show CDR1 as MNHEY and CDR2 as SMNVEV (reference sequence). The V end lost 4 bases, the J end lost 6 bases, and 16 bases lay between the germline ends. The CDR3 protein is CASSSVQRAGQPQHF. The CDR3 bases are TGTGCCAGCAGTTCGGTGCAGCGAGCAGGTCAGCCCCAGCATTTT.

The gene calls are TRBV24-1 and TRBJ2-3, with D perhaps given as TRBD1 or TRBD2 (5 bases each). The CDR3 runs 18 residues. V lost 5 bases, J lost 7 bases, and 27 bases lay in between. Germline-derived CDR1 and CDR2 are KGHDR and SFDVKD. CDR3 region: CATSGGLGDQDVMNTQYF. The CDR3 DNA reads TGTGCCACCAGTGGTGGCTTGGGGGACCAAGACGTAATGAATACGCAGTATTTT.

This clonotype was counted ten times or more. V gene TRBV9 combines with J gene TRBJ2-7; 10 nucleotides agree with TRBD1. This CDR3 is 16 amino acids long. Germline CDR1 is SGDLS and CDR2 is YYNGEE. With V trimmed by 3 bases and J by 6 bases, 12 bases remained unmatched. As DNA, the CDR3 is TGTGCCAGCAGCGAAGGGCCCGGGACAGGGGCTTCCGAGCAGTACTTC. Its protein is CASSEGPGTGASEQYF.

This clonotype was counted ten times or more. The chain is built from TRBV28 and TRBJ1-6; TRBD1 agrees at 9 bases. With V trimmed by 7 bases and J by 7 bases, 8 bases remained unmatched. This CDR3 spans 15 amino acids. Germline CDR1 and CDR2: MDHEN and SYDVKM. The CDR3: CASTKPGQGNSPLHF. The CDR3 DNA reads as TGTGCCAGCACCAAACCAGGACAGGGGAATTCACCCCTCCACTTT.

J is TRBJ2-5 and V is TRBV20-1; 10 positions agree with TRBD2. The CDR3 totals 15 residues. V trimming: 3 bases; J trimming: 5 bases; junction bases outside the gene matches: 9. From germline, CDR1 is DFQATT and CDR2 SNEGSKA (reference sequence). The CDR3 loop reads CSARSTSGWGETQYF. The CDR3 bases are TGCAGTGCTAGGTCGACTAGCGGGTGGGGGGAGACCCAGTACTTC.

This clonotype has ten or more counts. This chain joins TRBV20-1 and TRBJ2-7; 11 bases align to TRBD2. V lost 5 bases to trimming and J lost 4 bases; unmatched junction nucleotides: 1. The CDR3 extends over 12 amino acids. From germline, CDR1 is DFQATT and CDR2 SNEGSKA (reference sequence). The CDR3 is CSARLAGYEQYF. CDR3 DNA sequence: TGCAGTGCTCGACTAGCGGGATACGAGCAGTACTTC.

This clonotype was seen repeatedly, ten times or more. The genes are TRBV9 and TRBJ1-1; the D is unclear. CDR3 size: 16 residues. Germline V gene sequence: CDR1 SGDLS, CDR2 YYNGEE. Trimming took off 3 bases at V and 3 bases at J, with 18 bases between the two ends. This chain's CDR3 is CASSGGLSQQDTEAFF. As DNA, the CDR3 is TGTGCCAGCAGCGGAGGGCTTTCTCAGCAGGACACTGAAGCTTTCTTT.